The rows below give T cell receptor beta chains drawn from one sample of a study of blood T cell repertoires in COVID-19. Data came from immunoSEQ multiplex PCR; TCRdb stores just in-frame clones and leaves some out. The sample includes fewer than 60,000 clones, around 90% of them seen just once. Sample: peripheral blood. The receptor set was obtained from a human donor with acute or convalescent COVID-19. The donor label of this sample is uncertain. Each CDR3 is given with its conserved first and last residue. A D gene is named only where the DNA matches it firmly. Some rows have no size entry. The others give once, few or many, or a class for an expanded clone.

TRBJ1-2 TRBV19 NA TRBD1 TGTGCCAGCCATGGGACAGGGGGGTATGGCTACACCTTC CASHGTGGYGYTF
TRBJ2-1 TRBV9 NA TRBD2 TGTGCCAGCAGCGTACTAGCGGGGAGAGGTTACAATGAGCAGTTCTTC CASSVLAGRGYNEQFF
TRBJ2-7 TRBV3-1/TRBV3-2 NA NA TGTGCCAGCAGCCAAGTAGGAACAGGTCCCTACGAGCAGTACTTC CASSQVGTGPYEQYF
TRBJ2-5 TRBV29-1 once TRBD1 TGCAGCGTTGGGGGACAGGGGGCAATGGGGCAAGAGACCCAGTACTTC CSVGGQGAMGQETQYF
TRBJ2-1 TRBV6-4 NA TRBD2 TGTGCCAGCGGTGAAACTAGCGCCCGTGAGCAGTTCTTC CASGETSAREQFF
TRBJ2-3 TRBV29-1 once NA TGCAGCGCTGGGTTGGCGGGTAGCACAGATACGCAGTATTTT CSAGLAGSTDTQYF
TRBJ1-1 TRBV10-3 once NA TGTGCCATCAACACAGGACGGGCGAACACTGAAGCTTTCTTT CAINTGRANTEAFF
TRBJ1-2 TRBV30 NA TRBD1 TGTGCCTGGAATCCGCCCGGGACAGTCCCAAACTATGGCTACACCTTC CAWNPPGTVPNYGYTF
TRBJ2-1 TRBV11-3 few NA TGTGCCAGCAGCTCCCAAGCGGTCTCCTACAATGAGCAGTTCTTC CASSSQAVSYNEQFF
TRBJ2-7 TRBV3-1/TRBV3-2 NA TRBD2 TGTGCCAGCAGCCAGGCGACGACTAGCGGGCACTCCTACGAGCAGTACTTC CASSQATTSGHSYEQYF
TRBJ2-2 TRBV30 NA TRBD1 TGTGCCTGGAGTGTAGGGACAGGGGTTGTAGCCGGGGAGCTGTTTTTT CAWSVGTGVVAGELFF
TRBJ2-2 TRBV30 NA NA TGTGCCTGGAGTACCAGGGGGGCTGACGGGGAGCTGTTTTTT CAWSTRGADGELFF
TRBJ2-3 TRBV11-2 NA NA TGTGCCAGCAGCCGCGTCGGGAGCTACACAGATACGCAGTATTTT CASSRVGSYTDTQYF
TRBJ2-2 TRBV11-2 NA NA TGTGCCAGCAGCTCCCCTTTTGGGGGGATCACCGGGGAGCTGTTTTTT CASSSPFGGITGELFF
TRBJ2-1 TRBV7-2 once NA TGTGCCAGCAGCTTAGGTGTCGGGTTTGGGGAGCAGTTCTTC CASSLGVGFGEQFF
TRBJ2-1 TRBV7-2 NA NA TGTGCCAGCAGCCCCAATAGGGGGGGGTCATACAATGAGCAGTTCTTC CASSPNRGGSYNEQFF
TRBJ1-5 TRBV18 few NA TGTGCCAGCTCACCCTACGACGGAGGGCGGGGGCCCCAGCATTTT CASSPYDGGRGPQHF
TRBJ1-2 TRBV28 NA NA TGTGCCAGCAGTTTCACAGGTTCTACGGGTGGCTACACCTTC CASSFTGSTGGYTF
TRBJ2-6 TRBV7-2 NA NA TGTGCCAGCAGCTTAGCCGGGGGTTTCGGTGGGGCCAACGTCCTGACTTTC CASSLAGGFGGANVLTF
TRBJ1-6 TRBV7-8 once TRBD1 TGTGCCAGCAGGTCGACAGGGAATTCACCCCTCCACTTT CASRSTGNSPLHF
TRBJ2-5 TRBV5-1 NA TRBD1 TGCGCCAGCAGCTACAGGGGGCTCCGGGAGACCCAGTACTTC CASSYRGLRETQYF
TRBJ2-5 TRBV7-5 NA NA TGTGTCAGAAGCTCTCGCGGGGCGGTAGTAAAGACCCAGTACTTC CVRSSRGAVVKTQYF
TRBJ1-2 TRBV25-1 NA TRBD1 TGTGCCAGCAGTGACTCAGACAGGGGGCAAGGCTACACCTTC CASSDSDRGQGYTF
TRBJ2-2 TRBV15 NA NA TGTGCCACCATGAGAGGGTATGACACCGGGGAGCTGTTTTTT CATMRGYDTGELFF
TRBJ2-7 TRBV6-2/TRBV6-3 NA TRBD1 TGTGCCAGCAGCCGGGACAGGGCGCGCGAGCAGTACTTC CASSRDRAREQYF
TRBJ1-4 TRBV24-1 NA TRBD1 TGTGCCACCAGTGATTCCCGGGGGACAGGGTATGAAAAACTGTTTTTT CATSDSRGTGYEKLFF
TRBJ1-1 TRBV28 NA NA TGTGCCAGCAGTTTAATGGGGAGTAGAACTGAAGCTTTCTTT CASSLMGSRTEAFF
TRBJ2-3 TRBV9 NA NA TGTGCCAGCAGCGTAGGGACAGTAAATACGCAGTATTTT CASSVGTVNTQYF
TRBJ2-7 TRBV5-1 NA TRBD1 TGCGCCAGCAGCCTCGGGACAGGGGGCGGCGAGCAGTACTTC CASSLGTGGGEQYF
TRBJ2-7 TRBV27 NA TRBD1 TGTGCCAGCAGTAGAAGGACAGGGGACTCCTACGAGCAGTACTTC CASSRRTGDSYEQYF
TRBJ1-2 TRBV30 NA NA TGTGCCTGGAGTTTCGGCCGGGGGAGTGGTGGCTACACCTTC CAWSFGRGSGGYTF
TRBJ1-1 TRBV2 NA NA TGTGCCAGCAGGGTCCGGGCAGCGGACACTGAAGCTTTCTTT CASRVRAADTEAFF
TRBJ2-7 TRBV7-9 NA TRBD2 TGTGCCAGCAGCTTATCCCCGGGACTAGCGGGAGTCGAGCAGTACTTC CASSLSPGLAGVEQYF
TRBJ2-2 TRBV5-1 NA TRBD2 TGCGCCAGCAGCTTGACTAGCGGGAGTCCCGGGGAGCTGTTTTTT CASSLTSGSPGELFF
TRBJ1-2 TRBV27 NA TRBD1 TGTGCCAGCAGTCCGGACAGGGGGGACTATGGCTACACCTTC CASSPDRGDYGYTF
TRBJ2-1 TRBV14 NA TRBD2 TGTGCCAGCAGCCAAGCTTTGACAGCGGGAGAAGAAGAGCAGTTCTTC CASSQALTAGEEEQFF